These 11 T cell receptor beta chains came from one sample sequenced in a study of siplizumab effects on memory and regulatory T cells. Produced via immunoSEQ multiplex PCR; TCRdb's table is partial and in-frame only. The sample gives approximately 100,000 clones, roughly 91% of which show up once; 12% is in the top ten. The sequenced material came from non-Treg CD4+ T cells sorted from blood. The receptors stem from a human donor in good health.

The chain couples TRBV6-6 to TRBJ2-1; tentatively, D is TRBD2 (6 bases). The length of the CDR3 is 13 residues. Germline V gene data show CDR1 as MNHNY and CDR2 as SVGAGI (reference sequence). V shed 8 bases and J shed 4 bases, with 12 bases lying between them. The CDR3 DNA is TGTGCCAGCCGGTCACTAGCATACAATGAGCAGTTCTTC. This codes for CASRSLAYNEQFF.

The V call is TRBV5-6, the J call TRBJ1-4, with no clear D. This CDR3 region has 14 residues. V was trimmed by 3 bases and J by 7 bases, leaving 13 bases between them. Germline V gene sequence: CDR1 SGHDT, CDR2 YYEEEE. CDR3 in amino acids: CASSSTRETEKLFF. DNA for the CDR3: TGTGCCAGCAGCTCTACCCGAGAAACTGAAAAACTGTTTTTT.

This clone was counted once. The chain has TRBV15 and TRBJ1-5; D not resolved. Trimming took 1 base from V and 6 from J, leaving 22 bases between them. The V gene's germline CDR1 is LNHNV and CDR2 YYDKDF (reference sequence). The CDR3 runs to 18 residues. CDR3 sequence: CATSRARLEVRTGQPQHF. In DNA, the CDR3 is TGTGCCACCAGCAGAGCCCGCCTAGAGGTGCGGACGGGTCAGCCCCAGCATTTT. Supplemented by reference TRBV15 and TRBJ1-5, the full variable domain reads DAMVIQNPRYQVTQFGKPVTLSCSQTLNHNVMYWYQQKSSQAPKLLFHYYDKDFNNEADTPDNFQSRRPNTSFCFLDIRSPGLGDTAMYLCATSRARLEVRTGQPQHFGDGTRLSIL.

CDR3 region: CASSLGVPVGPYEQYF. CDR3 sequence (DNA): TGTGCCAGCAGCTTAGGAGTCCCCGTCGGTCCCTACGAGCAGTACTTC. V is TRBV7-9 and J is TRBJ2-7; no firm D call. Per the germline V gene, CDR1 is SEHNR and CDR2 is FQNEAQ (reference sequence). The CDR3 covers 16 residues. V was clipped by 1 base and J by 2 bases, with 15 bases between them.

This chain uses TRBV5-5 with TRBJ2-1; 8 bases line up with TRBD2. Germline V gene sequence: CDR1 SGHKS, CDR2 YYEKEE (reference sequence). After removal of 5 bases from V and 10 bases from J, the junction contained 11 bases not matched to a gene. The CDR3 extends over 14 amino acids. The CDR3 DNA reads as TGTGCCAGCAGGGGGACTAGTGAAGGTTTGGAGCAGTTCTTC. Protein sequence: CASRGTSEGLEQFF.

The chain couples TRBV9 to TRBJ2-7, with D unresolved. The CDR3 has 14 residues. CDR1 SGDLS and CDR2 YYNGEE come from the germline V gene. Between the trimmed V and J ends, which lost 1 base and 0 bases, there was a span of 8 bases. The CDR3 DNA is TGTGCCAGCAGCGTATCCGCTAGCTCCTACGAGCAGTACTTC. Translated, it gives CASSVSASSYEQYF.

The chain recombines TRBV19 with TRBJ2-1; D might be TRBD1 (5 bases). The V end lost 5 bases, the J end lost 6 bases, and 17 bases lay between the germline ends. The CDR3 sequence is 15 residues long. Germline V gives CDR1 LNHDA, CDR2 SQIVND (reference sequence). CDR3 sequence: CASSLQALLRNEQFF. In nucleotides, the CDR3 is TGTGCCAGTAGTTTACAGGCCTTGCTTCGCAATGAGCAGTTCTTC.

The chain couples TRBV5-4 to TRBJ1-5, with no clear D. From germline, CDR1 is SGHNT and CDR2 YYREEE (reference sequence). The CDR3 sequence is 14 residues long. Trimming stripped 2 bases from V and 3 bases from J, with 9 bases between. DNA for the CDR3: TGTGCCAGCAGCTTTAACGGGCACAATCAGCCCCAGCATTTT. Its translation: CASSFNGHNQPQHF.

V gene TRBV2 combines with J gene TRBJ1-4; unclear D gene. Germline V gene data show CDR1 as SNHLY and CDR2 as FYNNEI. Trimming removed 8 bases from V and 8 bases from J, with 9 bases in between. The CDR3 spans 11 residues. The CDR3: CASHLGEKLFF. CDR3 nucleotides: TGTGCCAGCCACCTGGGGGAAAAACTGTTTTTT.

The chain has TRBV7-3 and TRBJ2-5, with TRBD1 matching 7 bases. From germline, CDR1 is SGHTA and CDR2 FQGTGA. J gave up 2 bases and V 0 bases, and 6 bases lay outside the gene matches. The length of the CDR3 is 16 residues. CDR3 nucleotide sequence: TGTGCCAGCAGCTTAACCCTCGACAGGGAACAAGAGACCCAGTACTTC. Translating gives CASSLTLDREQETQYF.

V and J are TRBV18 and TRBJ2-2; 10 bases are a match to TRBD1. Germline CDR1 reads KGHSH; CDR2 reads LQKENI. CDR3 length: 17 amino acids. V shed 0 bases and J 3 bases; nucleotides not matched to a gene: 4. The CDR3 DNA is TGTGCCAGCTCACCACCGGGACAGGGGCCCTACACCGGGGAGCTGTTTTTT. Translated, it gives CASSPPGQGPYTGELFF.